These 18 T cell receptor beta chains were sequenced from one sample in a study of blood T cell repertoires in COVID-19. Some clones are missing from TCRdb's copy, which holds only in-frame ones; the method was immunoSEQ multiplex PCR. Counted here are about 270,000 clones, about 86% occurring once; the ten biggest clones make up approximately 5.3%. The sequenced material came from peripheral blood. These receptors originate from an elderly man with acute or convalescent COVID-19.

The sample holds one count of this clone. The gene calls are TRBV18 and TRBJ1-6; possibly TRBD1 for D (6 bases). V was clipped by 4 bases and J by 10 bases, with 17 bases between them. CDR1 KGHSH and CDR2 LQKENI come from the germline V gene. CDR3 length equals 15 residues. CDR3 sequence reads: CASSQIGAGESPLHF. The CDR3 DNA reads TGTGCCAGCTCACAAATAGGGGCAGGGGAATCACCCCTCCACTTT.

The rearrangement links TRBV12-3 or TRBV12-4 to TRBJ1-1; D is possibly TRBD1 (5 bases). The CDR3 sequence is 13 residues long. Trimming shortened V by 7 bases and J by 6 bases, and 15 bases separated the two germline ends. Here the CDR3 DNA reads TGTGCCAGCAACAATGGCGGGGGATCTGAAGCTTTCTTT. It is translated as CASNNGGGSEAFF.

The V call is TRBV10-3, the J call TRBJ1-6; D is uncertain. Germline V gene data show CDR1 as ENHRY and CDR2 as SYGVKD. The CDR3 covers 14 residues. V gave up 4 bases and J gave up 10 bases, with 14 bases separating them. The chain's CDR3 is CAISGSPDGSPLHF. Written as DNA, the CDR3 is TGTGCCATCAGTGGGAGTCCCGATGGGTCACCCCTCCACTTT.

V is TRBV5-4 and J is TRBJ2-1, with 9 bases that match TRBD2. The CDR3 is 14 amino acids. Trimming at V came to 7 bases and at J to 6 bases, leaving 8 bases not matched to a gene. CDR1 is SGHNT and CDR2 is YYREEE in the germline V gene (reference sequence). The CDR3: CASLSGRSSNEQFF. The CDR3 coding sequence is TGTGCCAGCCTTAGCGGGAGAAGTAGCAATGAGCAGTTCTTC.

This rearrangement joins TRBV5-1 to TRBJ2-1; 7 bases are shared with TRBD1. After removal of 2 bases from V and 7 bases from J, the junction contained 9 bases not matched to a gene. Germline V CDR1 and CDR2: SGHRS, YFSETQ. The CDR3 is 15 amino acids. CDR3 amino acids: CASSLQGLIGNEQFF. The DNA of the CDR3 is TGCGCCAGCAGCTTACAGGGGTTGATCGGGAATGAGCAGTTCTTC.

The chain combines TRBV27 with TRBJ2-7; weak D call: TRBD2 (6 bases). V lost 5 bases and J lost 6, with 14 bases in between. The CDR3 totals 13 residues. Per the germline V gene, CDR1 is MNHEY and CDR2 is SMNVEV (reference sequence). DNA for the CDR3: TGTGCCAGCAGTATCGGAGGGGCGGGCGAGCAGTACTTC. Protein product: CASSIGGAGEQYF.

The J gene is TRBJ2-2, the V gene TRBV19, with 12 bases matching TRBD2. Germline values: CDR1 LNHDA, CDR2 SQIVND (reference sequence). The CDR3 consists of 16 residues. Unmatched junction bases numbered 8, after V lost 5 bases and J lost 7 bases. The CDR3 nucleotides are TGTGCCAGTAGTCCGTCTAGCGGGAGGGCAGGCGGGGAGCTGTTTTTT. Translated, it gives CASSPSSGRAGGELFF.

V is TRBV27 and J is TRBJ1-5; no definite D call. This CDR3 has 12 amino acids. CDR1 MNHEY and CDR2 SMNVEV come from the germline V gene (reference sequence). Trimming stripped 5 bases from V and 7 bases from J, with 9 bases between. Here the CDR3 reads CASSPGIQPQHF. CDR3 DNA: TGTGCCAGCAGTCCCGGTATCCAGCCCCAGCATTTT.

The V gene is TRBV3-1 (or the pseudogene TRBV3-2), the J gene TRBJ2-4; no definite D call. The CDR3 contains 17 residues. V lost 4 bases, J lost 0 bases, and 16 bases lay in between. The germline V gene encodes CDR1 LGHDT and CDR2 YNNKEL (reference sequence). In DNA form, the CDR3 reads TGTGCCAGCAGCCCCCACACGAGGATACAAGCCAAAAACATTCAGTACTTC. This codes for CASSPHTRIQAKNIQYF.

This chain joins TRBV29-1 and TRBJ1-1; D is unclear. The CDR3 is 11 residues long. Germline values: CDR1 SQVTM, CDR2 ANQGSEA. The V and J ends lost 4 bases and 5 bases respectively, with 8 bases between them. CDR3 DNA sequence: TGCAGCGTTGTCGGGGTTACTGAAGCTTTCTTT. This gives the protein CSVVGVTEAFF.

This clone appeared once. V usage is TRBV5-1 and J usage is TRBJ2-7; the match to TRBD1 covers 12 bases. The ends lost 4 bases at V and 3 bases at J; junction bases unmatched: 5. Germline loops: CDR1 SGHRS, CDR2 YFSETQ. The CDR3 spans 15 residues. CDR3 sequence: CASSGGTGGDYEQYF. CDR3 DNA sequence: TGCGCCAGCAGCGGGGGGACAGGGGGCGACTACGAGCAGTACTTC.

The chain carries TRBV29-1 and TRBJ2-1; D possibly matches TRBD1 or TRBD2 (6 bases each). Looked up from germline, CDR1 is SQVTM and CDR2 is ANQGSEA. CDR3 size: 10 residues. With 7 bases removed from V and 7 bases from J, the gap between germline ends came to 8 bases. CDR3 protein: CSGGANEQFF. The DNA of the CDR3 is TGCAGCGGGGGGGCAAATGAGCAGTTCTTC.

The chain joins TRBV28 to TRBJ1-2, with 11 bases aligning to TRBD1. CDR3 length: 14 residues. V trimming: 10 bases; J trimming: 5 bases; junction bases outside the gene matches: 9. Germline CDR1 and CDR2: MDHEN and SYDVKM. The CDR3 bases are TGTGCCACCCCTCGGACAGGGGGCGGTTATGGCTACACCTTC. This sequence encodes CATPRTGGGYGYTF.

This chain connects TRBV7-3 to TRBJ2-3; D not certain. The CDR3 is 15 amino acids. V was trimmed by 3 bases and J by 0 bases, leaving 10 bases between them. Germline CDR1 is SGHTA and CDR2 is FQGTGA. The CDR3 sequence is CASSFGYKSTDTQYF. CDR3 sequence (DNA): TGTGCCAGCAGCTTCGGGTACAAAAGCACAGATACGCAGTATTTT.

V is TRBV12-3 or TRBV12-4 and J is TRBJ1-6; D perhaps matches TRBD1 (5 bases). The CDR3 covers 13 residues. V was trimmed by 5 bases and J by 5 bases, leaving 7 bases between them. CDR3 in DNA: TGTGCCAGCAGTGGGGCGGATAATTCACCCCTCCACTTT. It encodes CASSGADNSPLHF.

The rearrangement joins TRBV3-1 (or the pseudogene TRBV3-2) to TRBJ2-7; 9 bases map to TRBD2. The CDR3 spans 15 residues. V dropped 1 base and J dropped 6; count of bases not matched to a gene: 7. Germline lookup yields CDR1 LGHDT and CDR2 YNNKEL (reference sequence). The CDR3 sequence: CASSQAPSTSGEQYF. The CDR3 DNA reads as TGTGCCAGCAGCCAAGCACCATCGACTAGCGGCGAGCAGTACTTC.

V and J are TRBV5-8 and TRBJ2-5, with 9 bases aligning to TRBD1. V shed 4 bases and J 5 bases; nucleotides not matched to a gene: 6. Per the germline V gene, CDR1 is SGHTS and CDR2 is YDEGEE. The length of the CDR3 is 14 residues. The CDR3 region has the DNA TGTGCCAGCAGCCACAGGGGGCGGCTGGAGACCCAGTACTTC. Translating it yields CASSHRGRLETQYF.

The genes are TRBV9 and TRBJ2-3, with 9 bases aligning to TRBD2. The CDR3 spans 15 residues. The V segment lost 1 base and the J segment 4 bases; nucleotides outside the gene matches: 4. Germline V gene lookup returns CDR1 SGDLS and CDR2 YYNGEE. This CDR3 reads CASSVRRGGADTQYF. DNA of the CDR3: TGTGCCAGCAGCGTACGGCGGGGGGGGGCAGATACGCAGTATTTT.